The clone carrying this TCR beta chain was counted only a few times. Its antigen is unknown. This record belongs to a study of blood T cells in healthy people across ages. Study-wide findings and caveats: The recorded TCR beta diversity per million T cells decreased in a roughly linear manner with age.

With a J-beta primer mix and a sample-barcoded 5' primer, a second PCR ran 7 to 11 cycles. TCRdb passed the 5' RACE reads through MiXCR, listing each CDR3 protein once. Of about 1,800,000 distinct CDR3 sequences listed, about 28% are singletons. Per-sample PBMC isolation yielded at least 7 million cells. Total RNA was isolated from each sample in quantities of at least 6 micrograms. Sample: blood. This TCR came from a woman between 25 and 40 years old in good health.

CDR3 bases: TGCGCCAGTTTTCGGACTAGCGGGAGTGCAGATACGCAGTATTTT. It codes for CASFRTSGSADTQYF. The chain is built from TRBV5-1 and TRBJ2-3, with TRBD2 matching 13 bases. Germline V gene sequence: CDR1 SGHRS, CDR2 YFSETQ. The CDR3 extends over 15 amino acids. V gave up 8 bases and J gave up 4 bases; unmatched junction bases: 7. The variable domain in full, completed from reference TRBV5-1 and TRBJ2-3, reads KAGVTQTPRYLIKTRGQQVTLSCSPISGHRSVSWYQQTPGQGLQFLFEYFSETQRNKGNFPGRFSGRQFSNSRSEMNVSTLELGDSALYLCASFRTSGSADTQYFGPGTRLTVL.